Listed below are T cell receptor beta chains from one sample, sequenced in a study of T-cell memory formation after mild COVID-19. Via MiXCR, TCRdb re-called the 5' RACE reads, giving one row per CDR3 protein. This table has a few hundred thousand distinct CDR3 sequences, around 27% appearing once. Sequenced sample: PBMCs or a T cell subset sorted from them (not recorded which). These receptors originate from an adult woman who had mild COVID-19 (a few samples of this study predate the infection). Cell type and time point are not known. Each CDR3 is given with its conserved first and last residue. Fields, in order: J gene, V gene, D gene, clone size, CDR3 length, CDR3 DNA, CDR3 protein. D genes are given only for firm matches. Some rows mark clone size as missing; the rest say once, few, many or name a class of expanded clone.

j_call: TRBJ2-2; v_call: TRBV20-1; d_call: -; clone_size: -; cdr3_length: 15; cdr3_nt: TGCAGTGCTAGAGAAAGGGAGTCGGACGCCGGGGAGCTGTTTTTT; cdr3_aa: CSARERESDAGELFF
j_call: TRBJ1-5; v_call: TRBV6-1; d_call: -; clone_size: -; cdr3_length: 14; cdr3_nt: TGTGCCACCAGAAAACAGGGTATTCATCAGCCCCAGCATTTT; cdr3_aa: CATRKQGIHQPQHF
j_call: TRBJ1-2; v_call: TRBV6-6; d_call: TRBD1; clone_size: few; cdr3_length: 15; cdr3_nt: TGTGCCAGCAGTTACTCGGACAGGGTAGGCTATGGCTACACCTTC; cdr3_aa: CASSYSDRVGYGYTF
j_call: TRBJ2-2; v_call: TRBV7-6; d_call: TRBD1; clone_size: few; cdr3_length: 16; cdr3_nt: TGTGCCAGCAGCTTAGGGGTGACAGGGGGCACCGGGGAGCTGTTTTTT; cdr3_aa: CASSLGVTGGTGELFF
j_call: TRBJ1-2; v_call: TRBV6-5; d_call: TRBD1; clone_size: few; cdr3_length: 14; cdr3_nt: TGTGCCAGCAGTTATGGGCGGACAGGGGATGGCTACACCTTC; cdr3_aa: CASSYGRTGDGYTF
j_call: TRBJ1-6; v_call: TRBV12-3/TRBV12-4; d_call: -; clone_size: few; cdr3_length: 14; cdr3_nt: TGTGCCAGCAGTCCAGGACTACCCATGGGGGTCCTCCACTTT; cdr3_aa: CASSPGLPMGVLHF
j_call: TRBJ2-3; v_call: TRBV7-9; d_call: -; clone_size: many; cdr3_length: 16; cdr3_nt: TGTGCCAGCAGCTTCATCCAGGGGCTAGGCACAGATACGCAGTATTTT; cdr3_aa: CASSFIQGLGTDTQYF
j_call: TRBJ2-1; v_call: TRBV18; d_call: -; clone_size: -; cdr3_length: 12; cdr3_nt: TGTGCCAGCTCACCAGCTAGCAATGAGCAGTTCTTC; cdr3_aa: CASSPASNEQFF
j_call: TRBJ2-1; v_call: TRBV7-8; d_call: -; clone_size: -; cdr3_length: 16; cdr3_nt: TGTGCCAGCAGCCCAGTGGGTATAAGCTCCTACAATGAGCAGTTCTTC; cdr3_aa: CASSPVGISSYNEQFF
j_call: TRBJ2-7; v_call: TRBV4-1; d_call: -; clone_size: few; cdr3_length: 15; cdr3_nt: TGCGCCAGCAGCCAAGAATTAGTTAGCTCCTACGAGCAGTACTTC; cdr3_aa: CASSQELVSSYEQYF
j_call: TRBJ2-1; v_call: TRBV5-1; d_call: TRBD1; clone_size: -; cdr3_length: 15; cdr3_nt: TGCGCCAGCAGCAAGGGACAGAGCTCCTACAATGAGCAGTTCTTC; cdr3_aa: CASSKGQSSYNEQFF
j_call: TRBJ1-1; v_call: TRBV2; d_call: -; clone_size: many; cdr3_length: 13; cdr3_nt: TGTGCCAGCAGCCGAGGGGAAGGCACTGAAGCTTTCTTT; cdr3_aa: CASSRGEGTEAFF
j_call: TRBJ1-4; v_call: TRBV20-1; d_call: TRBD1; clone_size: few; cdr3_length: 17; cdr3_nt: TGCAGTGCTATGCCGGGACAGGGGGCCGGGGGTAATGAAAAACTGTTTTTT; cdr3_aa: CSAMPGQGAGGNEKLFF
j_call: TRBJ2-7; v_call: TRBV7-9; d_call: TRBD1; clone_size: -; cdr3_length: 15; cdr3_nt: TGTGCCAGCAGCCGGGGACAGGGGAATTACTACGAGCAGTACTTC; cdr3_aa: CASSRGQGNYYEQYF
j_call: TRBJ2-3; v_call: TRBV20-1; d_call: TRBD1; clone_size: -; cdr3_length: 15; cdr3_nt: TGCAGTGCTAGGCCCGGGACAGAAAACACAGATACGCAGTATTTT; cdr3_aa: CSARPGTENTDTQYF
j_call: TRBJ1-1; v_call: TRBV4-3; d_call: -; clone_size: -; cdr3_length: 15; cdr3_nt: TGCGCCAGCAGCCAAGATCCCATTAAGAACACTGAAGCTTTCTTT; cdr3_aa: CASSQDPIKNTEAFF
j_call: TRBJ1-2; v_call: TRBV15; d_call: TRBD1; clone_size: -; cdr3_length: 16; cdr3_nt: TGTGCCACCAGCAGCCTACATCGGGACAGGGGCTATGGCTACACCTTC; cdr3_aa: CATSSLHRDRGYGYTF
j_call: TRBJ2-7; v_call: TRBV29-1; d_call: -; clone_size: few; cdr3_length: 12; cdr3_nt: TGCAGCGTTGTGACCAGGACCTACGAGCAGTACTTC; cdr3_aa: CSVVTRTYEQYF
j_call: TRBJ2-7; v_call: TRBV20-1; d_call: -; clone_size: few; cdr3_length: 11; cdr3_nt: TGCAGTGCTAGACCCGGGGGCGAGCAGTACTTC; cdr3_aa: CSARPGGEQYF
j_call: TRBJ2-2; v_call: TRBV9; d_call: TRBD2; clone_size: few; cdr3_length: 17; cdr3_nt: TGTGCCAGCAGCGTAAGGCCCGGGACGGGGGGCACCGGGGAGCTGTTTTTT; cdr3_aa: CASSVRPGTGGTGELFF
j_call: TRBJ2-7; v_call: TRBV18; d_call: TRBD1; clone_size: -; cdr3_length: 14; cdr3_nt: TGTGCCAGCTCACCTCGGGACAGGGTCGACGAGCAGTACTTC; cdr3_aa: CASSPRDRVDEQYF
j_call: TRBJ2-4; v_call: TRBV6-5; d_call: TRBD1; clone_size: -; cdr3_length: 17; cdr3_nt: TGTGCCAGCAGTTATGGGAACAGGGGAACCTCCAAAAACATTCAGTACTTC; cdr3_aa: CASSYGNRGTSKNIQYF
j_call: TRBJ2-5; v_call: TRBV9; d_call: TRBD2; clone_size: -; cdr3_length: 14; cdr3_nt: TGTGCCAGCAGCGTTAGCGGCGGGGGGGAGACCCAGTACTTC; cdr3_aa: CASSVSGGGETQYF
j_call: TRBJ2-3; v_call: TRBV5-1; d_call: -; clone_size: few; cdr3_length: 11; cdr3_nt: TGCGCCAGCAGCAGACAAGATACGCAGTATTTT; cdr3_aa: CASSRQDTQYF
j_call: TRBJ2-3; v_call: TRBV25-1; d_call: -; clone_size: few; cdr3_length: 12; cdr3_nt: TGTGCCAGCAGTAGACTCGTAAATACGCAGTATTTT; cdr3_aa: CASSRLVNTQYF
j_call: TRBJ2-5; v_call: TRBV7-2; d_call: -; clone_size: many; cdr3_length: 13; cdr3_nt: TGTGCCAGCAGCTTAGATAGGGTTTTGACCCAGTACTTC; cdr3_aa: CASSLDRVLTQYF
j_call: TRBJ1-1; v_call: TRBV25-1; d_call: TRBD1; clone_size: -; cdr3_length: 13; cdr3_nt: TGTGCCAGCAGTGGGACAGGGGGTTTTGAAGCTTTCTTT; cdr3_aa: CASSGTGGFEAFF
j_call: TRBJ2-2; v_call: TRBV7-2; d_call: TRBD2; clone_size: few; cdr3_length: 15; cdr3_nt: TGTGCCAGCAGCCCCCGGGGGGAATACACCGGGGAGCTGTTTTTT; cdr3_aa: CASSPRGEYTGELFF
j_call: TRBJ2-3; v_call: TRBV12-3/TRBV12-4; d_call: TRBD1; clone_size: few; cdr3_length: 16; cdr3_nt: TGTGCCAGCAGCATGTCCGGGACAGGACGCACAGATACGCAGTATTTT; cdr3_aa: CASSMSGTGRTDTQYF
j_call: TRBJ2-5; v_call: TRBV5-1; d_call: TRBD2; clone_size: few; cdr3_length: 15; cdr3_nt: TGCGCCAGCAGTACAGCGGGAGGTCTGCAAGAGACCCAGTACTTC; cdr3_aa: CASSTAGGLQETQYF
j_call: TRBJ2-3; v_call: TRBV12-3/TRBV12-4; d_call: -; clone_size: many; cdr3_length: 11; cdr3_nt: TGTGCCAGCAGCCTAGTAGATACGCAGTATTTT; cdr3_aa: CASSLVDTQYF
j_call: TRBJ1-1; v_call: TRBV5-5; d_call: TRBD1; clone_size: -; cdr3_length: 14; cdr3_nt: TGTGCCAGCAGCTCTGGACAGGACATCGGTGAAGCTTTCTTT; cdr3_aa: CASSSGQDIGEAFF
j_call: TRBJ1-2; v_call: TRBV5-1; d_call: TRBD1; clone_size: few; cdr3_length: 14; cdr3_nt: TGCGCCAGCAGCGATACTCAGGGGGACTATGGCTACACCTTC; cdr3_aa: CASSDTQGDYGYTF
j_call: TRBJ1-1; v_call: TRBV9; d_call: TRBD1; clone_size: few; cdr3_length: 17; cdr3_nt: TGTGCCAGCAGCGTAGGACCCCACGGGACAGCGAACACTGAAGCTTTCTTT; cdr3_aa: CASSVGPHGTANTEAFF
j_call: TRBJ2-5; v_call: TRBV24-1; d_call: TRBD2; clone_size: few; cdr3_length: 15; cdr3_nt: TGTGCCACCAGTGCCAGCGGGAGGCTACAAGAGACCCAGTACTTC; cdr3_aa: CATSASGRLQETQYF
j_call: TRBJ2-1; v_call: TRBV7-9; d_call: -; clone_size: few; cdr3_length: 14; cdr3_nt: TGTGCCAGCAGCCCACCGGGACATTACAATGAGCAGTTCTTC; cdr3_aa: CASSPPGHYNEQFF
j_call: TRBJ2-7; v_call: TRBV21-1; d_call: -; clone_size: -; cdr3_length: 17; cdr3_nt: TGTGCCAGCAGCAAAGAGGAACAGACCCCTAGCTCCTACGAGCAGTACTTC; cdr3_aa: CASSKEEQTPSSYEQYF
j_call: TRBJ2-5; v_call: TRBV18; d_call: -; clone_size: -; cdr3_length: 15; cdr3_nt: TGTGCCAGCTCACCACCGGCCCCTAGCCCAGAGACCCAGTACTTC; cdr3_aa: CASSPPAPSPETQYF
j_call: TRBJ2-3; v_call: TRBV10-2; d_call: -; clone_size: -; cdr3_length: 15; cdr3_nt: TGCGCCAGCAGTGAGCGAATGTCTAGCACAGATACGCAGTATTTT; cdr3_aa: CASSERMSSTDTQYF
j_call: TRBJ2-7; v_call: TRBV7-9; d_call: TRBD2; clone_size: few; cdr3_length: 16; cdr3_nt: TGTGCCAGCAGCCCCAATGGGGGACTAGAATCCTACGAGCAGTACTTC; cdr3_aa: CASSPNGGLESYEQYF
j_call: TRBJ2-5; v_call: TRBV7-2; d_call: -; clone_size: once; cdr3_length: 14; cdr3_nt: TGTGCCAGCAGCAGCAGGGATTGGGGAGAGACCCAGTACTTC; cdr3_aa: CASSSRDWGETQYF
j_call: TRBJ2-5; v_call: TRBV29-1; d_call: -; clone_size: few; cdr3_length: 12; cdr3_nt: TGCAGCGTTGATGGGACCCAAGAGACCCAGTACTTC; cdr3_aa: CSVDGTQETQYF
j_call: TRBJ1-2; v_call: TRBV4-2; d_call: -; clone_size: few; cdr3_length: 14; cdr3_nt: TGTGCCAGCAGCCCGAATCACGACTCCTATGGCTACACCTTC; cdr3_aa: CASSPNHDSYGYTF
j_call: TRBJ2-5; v_call: TRBV9; d_call: TRBD2; clone_size: -; cdr3_length: 16; cdr3_nt: TGTGCCAGCAGCCCAACCCCCGGACTAGCGGGGGAGACCCAGTACTTC; cdr3_aa: CASSPTPGLAGETQYF
j_call: TRBJ1-5; v_call: TRBV12-3/TRBV12-4; d_call: -; clone_size: few; cdr3_length: 13; cdr3_nt: TGTGCCAGCAGTTTTAGACGGGGCCAGCCCCAGCATTTT; cdr3_aa: CASSFRRGQPQHF
j_call: TRBJ2-3; v_call: TRBV7-2; d_call: -; clone_size: few; cdr3_length: 14; cdr3_nt: TGTGCCAGCAGCCTCTTCAGTCGCACAGATACGCAGTATTTT; cdr3_aa: CASSLFSRTDTQYF
j_call: TRBJ1-2; v_call: TRBV20-1; d_call: -; clone_size: -; cdr3_length: 12; cdr3_nt: TGCAGTGCTAAAGAGGGGTACTATGGCTACACCTTC; cdr3_aa: CSAKEGYYGYTF
j_call: TRBJ2-7; v_call: TRBV6-2/TRBV6-3; d_call: TRBD1; clone_size: few; cdr3_length: 13; cdr3_nt: TGTGCCAGCAGCCAGGACAGGTACTACGAGCAGTACTTC; cdr3_aa: CASSQDRYYEQYF
j_call: TRBJ2-5; v_call: TRBV24-1; d_call: -; clone_size: few; cdr3_length: 15; cdr3_nt: TGTGCCACCAGTGCGGGACATTCTTCGCAGGAGACCCAGTACTTC; cdr3_aa: CATSAGHSSQETQYF
j_call: TRBJ2-7; v_call: TRBV2; d_call: -; clone_size: -; cdr3_length: 16; cdr3_nt: TGTGCCAGCAGGGGCACCGGGACCCTCGCATACAACGAGCAGTACTTC; cdr3_aa: CASRGTGTLAYNEQYF
j_call: TRBJ1-1; v_call: TRBV19; d_call: TRBD1; clone_size: -; cdr3_length: 15; cdr3_nt: TGTGCCAGTAGTATTCCAGGGGGAAGGAACACTGAAGCTTTCTTT; cdr3_aa: CASSIPGGRNTEAFF
j_call: TRBJ1-1; v_call: TRBV5-1; d_call: -; clone_size: -; cdr3_length: 15; cdr3_nt: TGCGCCAGCAGCTTCCCCCGGGGAGAGAACGCTGAAGCTTTCTTT; cdr3_aa: CASSFPRGENAEAFF
j_call: TRBJ1-1; v_call: TRBV20-1; d_call: -; clone_size: -; cdr3_length: 14; cdr3_nt: TGCAGTGCTAGAGATTGGGGGGCTCGGGCTGAAGCTTTCTTT; cdr3_aa: CSARDWGARAEAFF
j_call: TRBJ1-3; v_call: TRBV20-1; d_call: -; clone_size: few; cdr3_length: 14; cdr3_nt: TGCAGTGCTAGAGATGTGTCCCGGGGAAACACCATATATTTT; cdr3_aa: CSARDVSRGNTIYF
j_call: TRBJ1-2; v_call: TRBV7-9; d_call: TRBD1; clone_size: few; cdr3_length: 16; cdr3_nt: TGTGCCAGCAGCTTATCGTATGGGACAGCCAACTATGGCTACACCTTC; cdr3_aa: CASSLSYGTANYGYTF
j_call: TRBJ2-1; v_call: TRBV10-3; d_call: TRBD2; clone_size: many; cdr3_length: 15; cdr3_nt: TGTGCCATCAGCCAACTAGCGGGGGACTACAATGAGCAGTTCTTC; cdr3_aa: CAISQLAGDYNEQFF
j_call: TRBJ2-7; v_call: TRBV7-2; d_call: TRBD2; clone_size: few; cdr3_length: 14; cdr3_nt: TGTGCCAGCAGCTATTTAGCGGGAGGGCAGGAGCAGTACTTC; cdr3_aa: CASSYLAGGQEQYF
j_call: TRBJ2-2; v_call: TRBV3-1; d_call: TRBD1; clone_size: few; cdr3_length: 16; cdr3_nt: TGTGCCAGCAGCCACCGGGACAGCGAGGAAACCGGGGAGCTGTTTTTT; cdr3_aa: CASSHRDSEETGELFF
j_call: TRBJ2-3; v_call: TRBV5-1; d_call: -; clone_size: many; cdr3_length: 13; cdr3_nt: TGTGCCAGCTCACTTGACAGCACAGATACGCAGTATTTT; cdr3_aa: CASSLDSTDTQYF